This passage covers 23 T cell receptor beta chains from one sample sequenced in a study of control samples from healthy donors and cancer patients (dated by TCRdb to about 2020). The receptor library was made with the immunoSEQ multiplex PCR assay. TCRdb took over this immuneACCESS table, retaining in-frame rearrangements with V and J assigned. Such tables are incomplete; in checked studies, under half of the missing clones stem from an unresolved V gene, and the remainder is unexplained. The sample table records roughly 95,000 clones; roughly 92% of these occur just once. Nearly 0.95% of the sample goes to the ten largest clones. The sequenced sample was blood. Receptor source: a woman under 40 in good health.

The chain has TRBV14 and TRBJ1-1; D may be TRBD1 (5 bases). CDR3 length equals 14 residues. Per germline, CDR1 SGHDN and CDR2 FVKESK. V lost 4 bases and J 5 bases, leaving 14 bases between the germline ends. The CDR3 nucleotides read TGTGCCAGCAGCCGCGGGGGGGGGAATACTGAAGCTTTCTTT. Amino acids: CASSRGGGNTEAFF.

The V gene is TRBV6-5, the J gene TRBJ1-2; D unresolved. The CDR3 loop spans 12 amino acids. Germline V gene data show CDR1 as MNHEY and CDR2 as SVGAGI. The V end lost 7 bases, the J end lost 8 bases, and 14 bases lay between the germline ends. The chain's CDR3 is CASTLDQRGYTF. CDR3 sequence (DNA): TGTGCCAGCACTTTAGACCAACGGGGCTACACCTTC.

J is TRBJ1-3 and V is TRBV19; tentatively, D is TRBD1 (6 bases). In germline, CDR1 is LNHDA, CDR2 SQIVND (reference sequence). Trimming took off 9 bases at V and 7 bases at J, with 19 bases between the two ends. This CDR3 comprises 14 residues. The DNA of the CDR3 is TGTGCCAGCCAGGACGTGTGGGGGGCCAACACCATATATTTT. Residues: CASQDVWGANTIYF.

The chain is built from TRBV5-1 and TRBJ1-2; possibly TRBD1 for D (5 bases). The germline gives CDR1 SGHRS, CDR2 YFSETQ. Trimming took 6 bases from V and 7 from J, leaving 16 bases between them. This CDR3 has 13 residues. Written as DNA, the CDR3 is TGCGCCAGCAACCCGGGGAGGGGAGGTGGCTACACCTTC. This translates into CASNPGRGGGYTF.

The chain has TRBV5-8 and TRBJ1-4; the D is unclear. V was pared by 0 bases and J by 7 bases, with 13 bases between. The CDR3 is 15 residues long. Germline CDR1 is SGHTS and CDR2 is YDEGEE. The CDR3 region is CASSLGPARGEKLFF. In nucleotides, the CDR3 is TGTGCCAGCAGCTTGGGACCCGCCCGGGGTGAAAAACTGTTTTTT.

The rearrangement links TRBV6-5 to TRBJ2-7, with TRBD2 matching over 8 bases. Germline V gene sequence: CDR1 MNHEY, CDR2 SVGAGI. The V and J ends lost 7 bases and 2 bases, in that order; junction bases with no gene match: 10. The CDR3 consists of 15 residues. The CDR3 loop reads CASNSAGGGTYEQYF. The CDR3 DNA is TGTGCCAGCAACTCCGCCGGGGGGGGAACCTACGAGCAGTACTTC.

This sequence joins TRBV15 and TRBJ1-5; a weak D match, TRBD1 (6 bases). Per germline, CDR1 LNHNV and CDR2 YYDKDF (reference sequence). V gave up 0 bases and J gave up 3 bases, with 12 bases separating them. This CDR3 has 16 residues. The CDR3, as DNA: TGTGCCACCAGCAGAGATCAGGACAGTTTCAATCAGCCCCAGCATTTT. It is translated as CATSRDQDSFNQPQHF.

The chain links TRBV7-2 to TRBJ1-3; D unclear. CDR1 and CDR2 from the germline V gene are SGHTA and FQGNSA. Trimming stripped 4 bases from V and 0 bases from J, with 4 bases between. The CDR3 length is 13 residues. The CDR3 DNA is TGTGCCAGCAGCTCCCCCTCTGGAAACACCATATATTTT. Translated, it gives CASSSPSGNTIYF.

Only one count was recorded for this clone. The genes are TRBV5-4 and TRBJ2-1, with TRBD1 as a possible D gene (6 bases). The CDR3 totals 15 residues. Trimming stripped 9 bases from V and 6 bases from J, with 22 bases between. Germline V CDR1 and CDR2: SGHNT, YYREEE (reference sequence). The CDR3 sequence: CATTTEQGKSNEQFF. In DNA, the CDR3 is TGTGCCACCACAACAGAACAGGGAAAATCCAATGAGCAGTTCTTC.

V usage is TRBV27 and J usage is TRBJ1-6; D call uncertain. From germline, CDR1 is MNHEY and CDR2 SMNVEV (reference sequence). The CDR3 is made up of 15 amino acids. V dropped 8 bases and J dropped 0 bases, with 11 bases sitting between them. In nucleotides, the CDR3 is TGTGCCAGCCGGGGTGTTAGCTCCTATAATTCACCCCTCCACTTT. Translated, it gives CASRGVSSYNSPLHF.

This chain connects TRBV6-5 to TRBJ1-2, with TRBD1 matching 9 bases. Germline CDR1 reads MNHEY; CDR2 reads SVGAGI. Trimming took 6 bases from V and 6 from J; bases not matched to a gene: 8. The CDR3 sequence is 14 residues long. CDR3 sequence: CASRHTGGENGYTF. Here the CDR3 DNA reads TGTGCCAGCAGACACACAGGGGGCGAAAATGGCTACACCTTC.

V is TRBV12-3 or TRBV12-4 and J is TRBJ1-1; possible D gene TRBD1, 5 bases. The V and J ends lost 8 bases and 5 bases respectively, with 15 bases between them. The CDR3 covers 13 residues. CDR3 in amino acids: CASSIGRGTEAFF. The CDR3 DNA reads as TGTGCCAGCTCCATCGGGAGGGGAACTGAAGCTTTCTTT.

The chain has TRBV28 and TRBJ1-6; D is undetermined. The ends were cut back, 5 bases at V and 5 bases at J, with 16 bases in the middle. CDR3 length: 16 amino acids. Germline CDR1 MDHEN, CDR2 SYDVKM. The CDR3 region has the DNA TGTGCCAGCAGTCCCAATTCGGGCCGGGATAATTCACCCCTCCACTTT. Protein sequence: CASSPNSGRDNSPLHF.

The CDR3 sequence is CASSLYISEAFF. The CDR3 coding sequence is TGTGCCAGCAGCTTATATATCTCTGAAGCTTTCTTT. V usage is TRBV7-2 and J usage is TRBJ1-1, with D unresolved. With 2 bases removed from V and 6 bases from J, the gap between germline ends came to 7 bases. Germline lookup yields CDR1 SGHTA and CDR2 FQGNSA. This CDR3 spans 12 amino acids.

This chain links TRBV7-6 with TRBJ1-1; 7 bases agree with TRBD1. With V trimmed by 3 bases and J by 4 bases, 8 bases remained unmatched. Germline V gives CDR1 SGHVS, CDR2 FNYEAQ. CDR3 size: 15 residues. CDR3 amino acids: CASSFGTEEPTEAFF. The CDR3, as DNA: TGTGCCAGCAGCTTTGGGACAGAGGAGCCCACTGAAGCTTTCTTT.

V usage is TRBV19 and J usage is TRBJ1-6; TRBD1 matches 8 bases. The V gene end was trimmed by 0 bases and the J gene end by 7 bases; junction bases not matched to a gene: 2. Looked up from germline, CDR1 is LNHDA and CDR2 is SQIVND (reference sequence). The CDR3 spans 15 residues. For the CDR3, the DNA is TGTGCCAGTAGTATAGATCAGGGGGCCAATTCACCCCTCCACTTT. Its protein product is CASSIDQGANSPLHF.

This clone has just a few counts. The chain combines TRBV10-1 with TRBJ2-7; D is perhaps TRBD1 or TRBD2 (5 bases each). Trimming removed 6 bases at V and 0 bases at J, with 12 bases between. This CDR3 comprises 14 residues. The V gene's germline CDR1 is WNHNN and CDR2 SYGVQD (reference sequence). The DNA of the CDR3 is TGCGCCAGCAGCAGGGACGGTAGCTCCTACGAGCAGTACTTC. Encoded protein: CASSRDGSSYEQYF.

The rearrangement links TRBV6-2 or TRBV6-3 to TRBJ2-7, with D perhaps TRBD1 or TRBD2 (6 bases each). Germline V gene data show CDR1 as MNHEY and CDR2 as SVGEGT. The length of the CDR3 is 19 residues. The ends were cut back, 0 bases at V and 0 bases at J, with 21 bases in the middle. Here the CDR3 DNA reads TGTGCCAGCAGTTACTCAGCTGAAAAAGGGGGGATGGGCTCCTACGAGCAGTACTTC. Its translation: CASSYSAEKGGMGSYEQYF.

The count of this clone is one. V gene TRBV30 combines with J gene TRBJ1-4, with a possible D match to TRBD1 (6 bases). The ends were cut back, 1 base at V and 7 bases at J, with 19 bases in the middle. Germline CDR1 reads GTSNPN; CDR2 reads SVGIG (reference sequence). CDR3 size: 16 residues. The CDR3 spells CAWSGGNRVSGEKLFF. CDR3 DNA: TGTGCCTGGAGTGGGGGGAACAGGGTGTCAGGTGAAAAACTGTTTTTT.

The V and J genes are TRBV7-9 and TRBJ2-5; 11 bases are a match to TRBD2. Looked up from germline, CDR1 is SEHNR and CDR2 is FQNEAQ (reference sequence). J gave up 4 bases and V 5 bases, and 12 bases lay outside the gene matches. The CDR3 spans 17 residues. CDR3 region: CASSPGTSGIPAETQYF. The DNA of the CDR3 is TGTGCCAGCAGCCCCGGGACTAGCGGCATCCCTGCAGAGACCCAGTACTTC.

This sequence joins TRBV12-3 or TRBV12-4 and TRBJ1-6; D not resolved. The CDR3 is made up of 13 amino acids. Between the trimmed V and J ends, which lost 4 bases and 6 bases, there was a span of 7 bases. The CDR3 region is CASSYHGNSPLHF. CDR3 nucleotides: TGTGCCAGCAGTTACCACGGTAATTCACCCCTCCACTTT.

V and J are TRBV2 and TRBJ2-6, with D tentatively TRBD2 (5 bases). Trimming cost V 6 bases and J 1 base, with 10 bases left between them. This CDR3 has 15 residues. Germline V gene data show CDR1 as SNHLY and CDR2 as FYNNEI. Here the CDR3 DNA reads TGTGCCAGCAGCGTTCCGGGGTCTGGGGCCAACGTCCTGACTTTC. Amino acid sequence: CASSVPGSGANVLTF.

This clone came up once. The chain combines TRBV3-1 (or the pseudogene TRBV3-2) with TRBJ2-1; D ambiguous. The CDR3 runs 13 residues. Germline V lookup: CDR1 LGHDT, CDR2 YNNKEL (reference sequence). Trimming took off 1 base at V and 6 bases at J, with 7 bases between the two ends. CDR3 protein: CASSQVPGNEQFF. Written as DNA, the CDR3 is TGTGCCAGCAGCCAAGTTCCAGGCAATGAGCAGTTCTTC.